The 9 T cell receptor beta chains in this list originate from one sample, sequenced in a study of CXCR3-negative and CXCR3-positive naive CD8 T cells. With UMI labels, 5' RACE was used to prepare the TRB cDNA libraries. From its re-call of the 5' RACE reads, TCRdb lists each CDR3 protein once, without DNA. The sample data list tens of thousands of distinct CDR3 sequences. Sequencing was done on a sample of naive CXCR3- CD8+ T cells from blood. As for subset: CD45RO-CCR7+CD27+CD95- naive CD8+ T cells lacking CXCR3 (TNR3-). The receptors stem from a human donor in good health. Some clones in this sample may be carry-over from other donors' samples.

The chain is built from TRBV7-2 and TRBJ1-2; TCRdb reports TRBD1, a call that lacks DNA to check it against. This CDR3 region has 15 residues. Germline-derived CDR1 and CDR2 are SGHTA and FQGNSA. CDR3 in amino acids: CASRSGTPTNYGYTF. Supplemented by reference TRBV7-2 and TRBJ1-2, the full variable domain reads GAGVSQSPSNKVTEKGKDVELRCDPISGHTALYWYRQSLGQGLEFLIYFQGNSAPDKSGLPSDRFSAERTGGSVSTLTIQRTQQEDSAVYLCASRSGTPTNYGYTFGSGTRLTVV.

The CDR3 here is CASSPPPGDVSYNEQFF. V gene TRBV9 combines with J gene TRBJ2-1; TCRdb calls TRBD1, which cannot be checked without DNA. The germline gives CDR1 SGDLS, CDR2 YYNGEE. The CDR3 spans 17 residues.

The chain couples TRBV9 to TRBJ1-1. CDR1 SGDLS and CDR2 YYNGEE come from the germline V gene. The CDR3 runs to 13 residues. The CDR3 loop reads CASSVWLNTEAFF.

This chain links TRBV28 with TRBJ1-5. The V gene's germline CDR1 is MDHEN and CDR2 SYDVKM. There are 13 residues in the CDR3. The CDR3 sequence is CASSQTPSQPPHF.

The V and J genes are TRBV9 and TRBJ2-5; without DNA, the TCRdb call of TRBD2 cannot be checked. The germline CDR1 and CDR2 sequences are SGDLS and YYNGEE. CDR3 size: 15 residues. This CDR3 is CASSVNGSPGETQYF.

The V call is TRBV12-5, the J call TRBJ2-7. There are 13 residues in the CDR3. Per the germline V gene, CDR1 is LGHNT and CDR2 is FRNRAP. The CDR3 sequence: CASALSLAYEQYF.

This chain connects TRBV14 to TRBJ1-2. CDR1 is SGHDN and CDR2 is FVKESK in the germline V gene. The CDR3 extends over 16 amino acids. Here the CDR3 reads CASSLTELVTVYGYTF.

V gene TRBV7-9 combines with J gene TRBJ2-1; TCRdb outputs TRBD2, but without DNA this stays unchecked. The CDR3 covers 15 residues. Germline V CDR1 and CDR2: SEHNR, FQNEAQ (reference sequence). CDR3 loop: CASSFGTSGFNEQFF.

The chain joins TRBV29-1 to TRBJ2-1; TCRdb gives TRBD1 as the D gene, but with no DNA this cannot be confirmed. The CDR3 covers 14 residues. Germline V gives CDR1 SQVTM, CDR2 ANQGSEA. CDR3 amino acids: CSVEEQGRYNEQFF.